One T cell receptor (beta chain) is described in this entry. Its specificity is not known. The data belong to a study of somatic mutations in cytotoxic T cells in rheumatoid arthritis. Using immunoSEQ multiplex PCR, the repertoire was profiled, and TCRdb retains in-frame clones only, with some absent. Of around 16,000 clones detected, approximately 75% appear once; the ten largest clones hold roughly 22%. CDR3 length: 14 residues. Germline-derived CDR1 and CDR2 are SGHDT and YYEEEE. Trimming removed 3 bases at V and 1 base at J, with 10 bases between. Positive selection using magnetic beads isolated the CD4+ and CD8+ cells (purity was checked by flow cytometry). General study findings and limits: There were about an eighth of the 65 patients in whom the largest CD8+ clone exceeded 20% of CD8+ cells.

Sequencing was performed on CD8+ T cells sorted from blood. This sequence joins TRBV5-6 and TRBJ1-1; no firm D call. The sequence was collected from an adult with rheumatoid arthritis. DNA for the CDR3: TGTGCCAGCAGCTATTACCACAGGAACACTGAAGCTTTCTTT. It encodes CASSYYHRNTEAFF.